The 10 T cell receptor beta chains in this list originate from one sample, sequenced in a study of shared clonotypes between healthy human individuals. Method: immunoSEQ multiplex PCR; TCRdb's copy keeps in-frame clones and lacks some. The data contain 2 million to 2.5 million clones, roughly 93% of them singletons. Sequencing was carried out using naive CD4+ T cells from PBMCs. The subset was: CD45RA+ positively selected. The receptors stem from a man between 18 and 29 years old in good health. Some clones in this sample may be carry-over from other donors' samples.

The chain is built from TRBV14 and TRBJ1-1; 9 bases are a match to TRBD1. CDR1 is SGHDN and CDR2 is FVKESK in the germline V gene. The junction had 3 bases not matched to a gene; V was cut back by 2 bases and J by 5 bases. This CDR3 has 14 amino acids. CDR3 coding DNA: TGTGCCAGCAGCCAACGGACAGGGGTTACTGAAGCTTTCTTT. Translated, it gives CASSQRTGVTEAFF.

Note on this clone: The junction and the germline gene differ at one end; a read error may be behind it. CDR3 bases: TGCGCCAGCACCACCCGACAGGGGGAGTTTTACAATCGGCCCCAGCATTTT. It encodes CASTTRQGEFYNRPQHF. The chain is built from TRBV5-1 and TRBJ1-5; TRBD1 matches 9 bases. The CDR3 loop spans 17 amino acids. Per germline, CDR1 SGHRS and CDR2 YFSETQ.

This clone was detected a few times. The V and J genes are TRBV27 and TRBJ1-1, with no clear D. CDR3 length: 12 amino acids. CDR1 and CDR2 from the germline V gene are MNHEY and SMNVEV (reference sequence). Between the trimmed V and J ends, which lost 6 bases and 1 base, there was a span of 6 bases. The CDR3, as DNA: TGTGCCAGCAGAGAGGGGAACACTGAAGCTTTCTTT. This codes for CASREGNTEAFF.

This clone was observed a single time. This chain links TRBV21-1 with TRBJ2-5; TRBD1, the table's D call, lacks a check against the DNA. TRBV21-1 is reported as a pseudogene. This CDR3 comprises 17 residues. The CDR3 DNA reads as TGTGCCAGCAGCGCCCACCGGACCAAGGGGAACGCGGAGACCCAGTACTTC. As protein: CASSAHRTKGNAETQYF.

This clone was seen just once. The gene calls are TRBV28 and TRBJ1-4; D perhaps matches TRBD1 (5 bases). With 6 bases removed from V and 8 bases from J, the gap between germline ends came to 16 bases. The CDR3 has 14 residues. Germline V gene lookup returns CDR1 MDHEN and CDR2 SYDVKM. The CDR3 nucleotides are TGTGCCAGCAGCCCGAGTGGGGCGGGCGAAAAACTGTTTTTT. Protein: CASSPSGAGEKLFF.

This clone was seen only once. The chain is built from TRBV18 and TRBJ2-5; perhaps TRBD1 as D (7 bases). In germline, CDR1 is KGHSH, CDR2 LQKENI. V was clipped by 3 bases and J by 3 bases, with 14 bases between them. CDR3 length: 15 amino acids. The CDR3 sequence is CASSPIRGTEETQYF. CDR3 sequence (DNA): TGTGCCAGCTCACCCATTCGCGGGACAGAAGAGACCCAGTACTTC.

CDR3 protein: CASYERGQGPNIQYF. CDR3 coding DNA: TGTGCCAGCTACGAACGAGGACAGGGTCCAAACATTCAGTACTTC. The V and J genes are TRBV28 and TRBJ2-4, with 8 nucleotides matching TRBD1. From germline, CDR1 is MDHEN and CDR2 SYDVKM. Trimming removed 8 bases from V and 6 bases from J; junction bases left unmatched: 12. This CDR3 region has 15 residues.

The rearrangement joins TRBV6-6 to TRBJ2-5, with TRBD1 as a possible D gene (5 bases). The germline gives CDR1 MNHNY, CDR2 SVGAGI (reference sequence). The CDR3 sequence is 13 residues long. Trimming removed 5 bases from V and 2 bases from J, with 9 bases in between. The CDR3: CASSRHRQETQYF. The CDR3 coding sequence is TGTGCCAGCAGTCGCCACAGGCAAGAGACCCAGTACTTC.

The chain recombines TRBV18 with TRBJ2-2, with 15 bases fitting TRBD2. The length of the CDR3 is 20 residues. With 2 bases clipped from V and 1 base from J, the junction kept 8 bases outside the gene matches. Germline CDR1 and CDR2: KGHSH and LQKENI. The CDR3 sequence: CASSPGPGLAGGKNTGELFF. The DNA of the CDR3 is TGTGCCAGCTCACCAGGACCCGGACTAGCGGGAGGGAAGAACACCGGGGAGCTGTTTTTT. Using reference TRBV18 and TRBJ2-2 for the parts outside the CDR3, the full variable domain is NAGVMQNPRHLVRRRGQEARLRCSPMKGHSHVYWYRQLPEEGLKFMVYLQKENIIDESGMPKERFSAEFPKEGPSILRIQQVVRGDSAAYFCASSPGPGLAGGKNTGELFFGEGSRLTVL.

V and J are TRBV4-3 and TRBJ1-2, with D unresolved. The CDR3 length is 14 residues. Germline lookup yields CDR1 LGHNA and CDR2 YSLEER. The germline V and J ends were trimmed by 1 base and 8 bases, with 14 bases remaining between them. CDR3 coding DNA: TGCGCCAGCAGCCAAGGATCGTTCCCCGAGGGCTACACCTTC. Protein product: CASSQGSFPEGYTF.